Listed below are T cell receptor beta chains from one sample, sequenced in a study of shared clonotypes between healthy human individuals. Produced via immunoSEQ multiplex PCR; TCRdb's table is partial and in-frame only. This table has a few million clones, over 90% appearing once. Sequencing used naive CD4+ T cells from PBMCs. The receptor set was obtained from a man between 18 and 35 years old in good health. Some clones in this sample may be carry-over from other donors' samples. Each CDR3 is given with its conserved first and last residue.

j_call | v_call | cdr3_aa
TRBJ2-2 | TRBV9 | CASSVRQNTGELFF
TRBJ1-1 | TRBV19 | CASKGETEAFF
TRBJ2-7 | TRBV9 | CASSVSDTSGFYEQYF
TRBJ2-2 | TRBV9 | CASSRAGGPGELFF
TRBJ1-3 | TRBV9 | CASSVGTGSGNTIYF
TRBJ1-5 | TRBV7-2 | CASSPGGGQPQHF
TRBJ2-2 | TRBV28 | CASSLAGVGPGELFF
TRBJ2-7 | TRBV11-1 | CASSFLGPYYEQYF
TRBJ2-3 | TRBV30 | CAWLRGQGADTQYF
TRBJ1-2 | TRBV2 | CASETGGRGYTF